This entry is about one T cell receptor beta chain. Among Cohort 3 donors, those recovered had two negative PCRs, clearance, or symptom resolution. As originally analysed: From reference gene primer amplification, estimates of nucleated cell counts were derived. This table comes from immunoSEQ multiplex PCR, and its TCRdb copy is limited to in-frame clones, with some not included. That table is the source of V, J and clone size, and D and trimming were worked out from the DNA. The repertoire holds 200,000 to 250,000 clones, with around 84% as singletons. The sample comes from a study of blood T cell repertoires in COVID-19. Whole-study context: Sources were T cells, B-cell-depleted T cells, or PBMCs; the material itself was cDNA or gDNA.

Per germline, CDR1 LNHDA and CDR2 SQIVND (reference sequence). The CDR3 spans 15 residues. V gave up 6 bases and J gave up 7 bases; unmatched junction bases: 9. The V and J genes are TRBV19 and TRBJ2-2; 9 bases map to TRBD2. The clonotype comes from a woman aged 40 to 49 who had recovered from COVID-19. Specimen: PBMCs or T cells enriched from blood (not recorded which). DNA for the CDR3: TGTGCCAGTAGCAGGGTAGCGGGAGAGGGCGGGGAGCTGTTTTTT. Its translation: CASSRVAGEGGELFF.